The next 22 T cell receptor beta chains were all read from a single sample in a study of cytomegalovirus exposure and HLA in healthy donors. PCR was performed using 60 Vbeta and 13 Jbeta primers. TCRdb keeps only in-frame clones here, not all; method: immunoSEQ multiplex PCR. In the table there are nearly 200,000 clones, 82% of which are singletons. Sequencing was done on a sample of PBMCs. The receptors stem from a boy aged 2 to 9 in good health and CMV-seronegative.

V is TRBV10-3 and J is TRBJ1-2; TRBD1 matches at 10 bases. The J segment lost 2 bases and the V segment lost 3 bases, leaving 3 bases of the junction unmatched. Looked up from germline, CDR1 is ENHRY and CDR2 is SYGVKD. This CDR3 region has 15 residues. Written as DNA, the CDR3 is TGTGCCATCAGTGACGCGGGACAGGGGAACTATGGCTACACCTTC. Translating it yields CAISDAGQGNYGYTF.

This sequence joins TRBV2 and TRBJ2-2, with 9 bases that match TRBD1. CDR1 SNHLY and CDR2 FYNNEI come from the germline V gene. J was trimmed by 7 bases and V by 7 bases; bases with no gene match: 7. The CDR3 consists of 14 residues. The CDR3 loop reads CASTGTGKVGELFF. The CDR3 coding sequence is TGTGCCAGCACGGGGACAGGGAAAGTCGGGGAGCTGTTTTTT.

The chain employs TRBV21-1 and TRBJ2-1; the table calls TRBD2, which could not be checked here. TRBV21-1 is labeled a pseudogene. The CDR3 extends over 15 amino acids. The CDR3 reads CASSKGAALVIEQFF. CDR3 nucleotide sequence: TGTGCCAGCAGCAAAGGCGCCGCTCTAGTGATTGAGCAGTTCTTC.

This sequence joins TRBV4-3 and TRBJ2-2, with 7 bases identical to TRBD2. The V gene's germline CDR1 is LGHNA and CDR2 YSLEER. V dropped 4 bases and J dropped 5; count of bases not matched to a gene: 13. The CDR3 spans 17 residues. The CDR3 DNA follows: TGCGCCAGCAGCCGGACTACTAGCGTATACGGAACCGGGGAGCTGTTTTTT. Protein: CASSRTTSVYGTGELFF.

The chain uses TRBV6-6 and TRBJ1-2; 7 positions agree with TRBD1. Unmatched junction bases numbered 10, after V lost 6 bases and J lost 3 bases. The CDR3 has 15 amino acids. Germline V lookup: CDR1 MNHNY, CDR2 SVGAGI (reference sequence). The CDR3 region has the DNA TGTGCCAGCAGGAACACAGGGGCTTCTGACTATGGCTACACCTTC. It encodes CASRNTGASDYGYTF.

Written as DNA, the CDR3 is TGTGCCAGCAGTTACGTGGATCTGGGGGCCTACGAGCAGTACTTC. Its translation is CASSYVDLGAYEQYF. The chain joins TRBV6-6 to TRBJ2-5, with D perhaps matching TRBD1 or TRBD2 (5 bases each). The DNA end lines up better with TRBJ2-7; the J call may be wrong. This CDR3 has 15 residues. CDR1 and CDR2 (germline): MNHNY, SVGAGI (reference sequence).

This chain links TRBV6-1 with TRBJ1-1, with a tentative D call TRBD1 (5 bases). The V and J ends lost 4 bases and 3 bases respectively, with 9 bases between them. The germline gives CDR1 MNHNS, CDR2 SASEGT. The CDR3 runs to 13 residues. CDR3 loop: CASSVGGDTEAFF. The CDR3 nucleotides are TGTGCCAGCAGTGTGGGGGGAGACACTGAAGCTTTCTTT.

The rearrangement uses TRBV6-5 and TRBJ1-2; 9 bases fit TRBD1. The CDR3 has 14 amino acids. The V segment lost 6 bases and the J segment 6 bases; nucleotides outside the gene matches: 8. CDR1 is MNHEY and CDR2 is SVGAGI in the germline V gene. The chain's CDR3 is CASSYRTGEDGYTF. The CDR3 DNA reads TGTGCCAGCAGCTACCGGACAGGGGAGGATGGCTACACCTTC.

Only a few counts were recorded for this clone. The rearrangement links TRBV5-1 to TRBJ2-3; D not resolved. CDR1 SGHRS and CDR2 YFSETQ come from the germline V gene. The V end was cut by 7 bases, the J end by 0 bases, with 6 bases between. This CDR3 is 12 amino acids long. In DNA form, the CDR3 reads TGCGCCAGCGGAGATAGCACAGATACGCAGTATTTT. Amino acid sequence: CASGDSTDTQYF.

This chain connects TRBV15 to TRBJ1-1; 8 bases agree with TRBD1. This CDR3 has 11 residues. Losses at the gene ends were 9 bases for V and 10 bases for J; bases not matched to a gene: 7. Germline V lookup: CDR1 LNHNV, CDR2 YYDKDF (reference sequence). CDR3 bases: TGTGCCACAGGGACAGGTGGCATAGCTTTCTTT. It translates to CATGTGGIAFF.

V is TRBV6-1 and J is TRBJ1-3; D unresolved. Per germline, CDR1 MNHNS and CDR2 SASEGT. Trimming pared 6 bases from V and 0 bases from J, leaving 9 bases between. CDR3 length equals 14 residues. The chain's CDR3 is CASSQHSSGNTIYF. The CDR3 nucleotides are TGTGCCAGCAGCCAGCACAGCTCTGGAAACACCATATATTTT.

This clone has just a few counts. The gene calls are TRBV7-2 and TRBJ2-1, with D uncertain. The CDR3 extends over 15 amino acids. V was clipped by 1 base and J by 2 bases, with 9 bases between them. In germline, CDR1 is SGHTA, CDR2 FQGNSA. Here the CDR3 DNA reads TGTGCCAGCAGCTTAGGTCAGGCCCCCTACAATGAGCAGTTCTTC. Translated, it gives CASSLGQAPYNEQFF.

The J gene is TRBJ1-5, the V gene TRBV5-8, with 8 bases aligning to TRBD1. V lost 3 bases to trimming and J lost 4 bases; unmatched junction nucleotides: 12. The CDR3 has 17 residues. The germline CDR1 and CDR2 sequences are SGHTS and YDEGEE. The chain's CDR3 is CASSSQMDRALNQPQHF. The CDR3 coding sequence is TGTGCCAGCAGCTCTCAGATGGACAGGGCCCTTAATCAGCCCCAGCATTTT.

The CDR3 DNA follows: TGTGCCAGTAGTAAGTGGGGGGGCATTAGCACAGATACGCAGTATTTT. Protein product: CASSKWGGISTDTQYF. V usage is TRBV19 and J usage is TRBJ2-3, with D perhaps matching TRBD2 (7 bases). The V and J ends lost 4 bases and 0 bases respectively, with 14 bases between them. This CDR3 spans 16 amino acids. Germline values: CDR1 LNHDA, CDR2 SQIVND (reference sequence).

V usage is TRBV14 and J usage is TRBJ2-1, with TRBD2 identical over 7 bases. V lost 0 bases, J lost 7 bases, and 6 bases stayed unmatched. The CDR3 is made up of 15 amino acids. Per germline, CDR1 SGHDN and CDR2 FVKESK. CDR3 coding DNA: TGTGCCAGCAGCCAAGATACGGCGGGGGTGAATGAGCAGTTCTTC. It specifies CASSQDTAGVNEQFF. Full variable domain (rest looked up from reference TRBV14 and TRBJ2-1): EAGVTQFPSHSVIEKGQTVTLRCDPISGHDNLYWYRRVMGKEIKFLLHFVKESKQDESGMPNNRFLAERTGGTYSTLKVQPAELEDSGVYFCASSQDTAGVNEQFFGPGTRLTVL.

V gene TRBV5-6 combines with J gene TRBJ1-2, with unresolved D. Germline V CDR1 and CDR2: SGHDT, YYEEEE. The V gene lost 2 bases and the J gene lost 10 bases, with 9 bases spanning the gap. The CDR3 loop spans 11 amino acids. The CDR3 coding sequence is TGTGCCAGCAGCTTCGACTCCGTCTACACCTTC. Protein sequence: CASSFDSVYTF.

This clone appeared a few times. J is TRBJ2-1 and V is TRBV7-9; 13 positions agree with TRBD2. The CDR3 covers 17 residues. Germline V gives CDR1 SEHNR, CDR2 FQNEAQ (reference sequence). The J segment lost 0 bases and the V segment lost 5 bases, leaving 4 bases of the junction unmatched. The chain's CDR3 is CASSDTSGGASYNEQFF. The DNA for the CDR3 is TGTGCCAGCAGCGATACTAGCGGGGGGGCCTCCTACAATGAGCAGTTCTTC.

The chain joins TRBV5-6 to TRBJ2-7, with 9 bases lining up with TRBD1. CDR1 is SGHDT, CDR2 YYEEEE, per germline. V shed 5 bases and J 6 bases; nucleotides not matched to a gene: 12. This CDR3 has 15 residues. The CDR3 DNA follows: TGTGCCAGCAGTCCGACGGGACAGGGTCGGTCCGAGCAGTACTTC. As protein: CASSPTGQGRSEQYF.

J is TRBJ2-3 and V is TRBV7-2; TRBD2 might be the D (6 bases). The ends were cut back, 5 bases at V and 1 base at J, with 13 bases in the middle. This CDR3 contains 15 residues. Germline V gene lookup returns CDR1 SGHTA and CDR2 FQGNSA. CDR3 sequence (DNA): TGTGCCAGCAGCCGGGGAGGATTCCGCACAGATACGCAGTATTTT. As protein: CASSRGGFRTDTQYF.

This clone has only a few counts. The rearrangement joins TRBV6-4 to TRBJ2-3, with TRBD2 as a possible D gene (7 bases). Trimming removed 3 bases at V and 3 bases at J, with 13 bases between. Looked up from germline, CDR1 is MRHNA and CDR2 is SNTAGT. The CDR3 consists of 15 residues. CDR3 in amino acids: CASSEGGGATDTQYF. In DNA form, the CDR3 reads TGTGCCAGCAGTGAAGGAGGGGGGGCAACAGATACGCAGTATTTT.

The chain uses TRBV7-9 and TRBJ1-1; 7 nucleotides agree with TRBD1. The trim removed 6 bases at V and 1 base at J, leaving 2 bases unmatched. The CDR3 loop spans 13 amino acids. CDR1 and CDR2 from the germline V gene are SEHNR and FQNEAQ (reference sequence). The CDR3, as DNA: TGTGCCAGCAGTTGGGACAGGAACACTGAAGCTTTCTTT. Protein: CASSWDRNTEAFF.

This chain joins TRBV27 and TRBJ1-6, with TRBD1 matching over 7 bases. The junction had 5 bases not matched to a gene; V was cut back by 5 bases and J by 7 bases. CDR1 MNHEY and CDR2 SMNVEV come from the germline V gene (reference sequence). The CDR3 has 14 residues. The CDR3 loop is CASSPVRGNSPLHF. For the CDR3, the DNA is TGTGCCAGCAGTCCGGTCAGGGGGAATTCACCCCTCCACTTT.